A single sample gave rise to the 2 T cell receptor beta chains below, sequenced in a study of vaccination and CD4 T cells after COVID-19. Treatment indicated: roughly 11-day PBMC culture with coronavirus spike peptide pools or control peptides (ViraFEST assay). These receptors have no known antigen. Cultured CD4+ T cells had their DNA profiled by the Oncomine TCR Beta short-read assay. One entry per CDR3 protein results from TCRdb running MiXCR on the PCR reads. The sample holds under 20,000 distinct CDR3 sequences, approximately 50% seen once. Sequenced: CD4+ T cells from blood, cultured in vitro. These receptors originate from a human donor who had recovered from COVID-19.

In DNA form, the CDR3 reads TGTGCCAGCAGTTACTCAGGACAGTCCTACGAGCAGTACTTC. Translation: CASSYSGQSYEQYF. J is TRBJ2-7 and V is TRBV6-5; D perhaps matches TRBD1 (6 bases). The CDR3 is 14 amino acids. Germline V gene lookup returns CDR1 MNHEY and CDR2 SVGAGI. V lost 0 bases, J lost 1 base, and 7 bases lay in between.

Note on this clonotype: One end of the junction varies from germline; a read error may be responsible. V and J are TRBV6-1 and TRBJ1-1; D is perhaps TRBD1 (6 bases). This CDR3 region has 14 residues. Germline values: CDR1 MNHNS, CDR2 SASEGT. The CDR3 loop reads CATSFLGGVYETFF. In DNA form, the CDR3 reads TGTGCCACCTCGTTTCTGGGGGGCGTTTATGAAACTTTCTTT.